The 25 T cell receptor beta chains given below trace back to one sample, sequenced in a study of blood T cell repertoires in COVID-19 (dated by TCRdb to about 2020). Library generation was performed with the immunoSEQ multiplex PCR assay. In TCRdb, the immuneACCESS table is reduced to in-frame sequences with V and J assigned. These tables do not hold every clone; where another copy was compared, an unresolved V gene accounts for under half, and the others remain unexplained. The sample table shows about 440,000 clones, and about nine tenths are seen once. Clones ranked in the top ten supply 0.6% of the sample. The sequencing input was PBMCs or T cells enriched from blood (not recorded which). The receptor source for this set is a man aged 18 to 29 who had recovered from COVID-19.

The chain carries TRBV27 and TRBJ1-4; 9 nucleotides match TRBD1. The CDR3 length is 17 residues. V lost 5 bases, J lost 5 bases, and 12 bases stayed unmatched. The germline gives CDR1 MNHEY, CDR2 SMNVEV (reference sequence). CDR3 nucleotide sequence: TGTGCCAGCAGTCGCACGTCCGGGACAGGGATCAATGAAAAACTGTTTTTT. The encoded protein is CASSRTSGTGINEKLFF.

The V call is TRBV5-8, the J call TRBJ2-3; 9 bases align to TRBD2. CDR1 and CDR2 (germline): SGHTS, YDEGEE. This CDR3 spans 17 amino acids. V gave up 1 base and J gave up 2 bases; unmatched junction bases: 8. CDR3 amino acids: CASSLRFKRGATDTQYF. The CDR3 coding sequence is TGTGCCAGCAGCTTGAGGTTTAAGCGGGGGGCCACAGATACGCAGTATTTT.

The rearrangement uses TRBV7-9 and TRBJ1-3; D unresolved. The CDR3 sequence is 15 residues long. V lost 1 base to trimming and J lost 2 bases, with 9 bases between them. Germline lookup yields CDR1 SEHNR and CDR2 FQNEAQ (reference sequence). The CDR3 DNA follows: TGTGCCAGCAGCTTAGAGGGAGGGACTGGAAACACCATATATTTT. This sequence encodes CASSLEGGTGNTIYF. The whole variable domain, filled in from reference TRBV7-9 and TRBJ1-3, reads DTGVSQNPRHKITKRGQNVTFRCDPISEHNRLYWYRQTLGQGPEFLTYFQNEAQLEKSRLLSDRFSAERPKGSFSTLEIQRTEQGDSAMYLCASSLEGGTGNTIYFGEGSWLTVV.

The genes are TRBV24-1 and TRBJ2-3, with a weak D call TRBD2 (5 bases). V dropped 8 bases and J dropped 5 bases, with 13 bases sitting between them. The CDR3 extends over 13 amino acids. CDR1 and CDR2 from the germline V gene are KGHDR and SFDVKD. CDR3 in amino acids: CATTRVRIDTQYF. The CDR3 DNA sequence: TGTGCCACCACGCGGGTTAGAATAGATACGCAGTATTTT.

The rearrangement links TRBV5-1 to TRBJ2-2, with TRBD2 matching 14 bases. Germline CDR1 SGHRS, CDR2 YFSETQ. There are 18 residues in the CDR3. The junction had 9 bases not matched to a gene; V was cut back by 6 bases and J by 2 bases. The CDR3 sequence is CASTHWTSGRPNTGELFF. The DNA for the CDR3 is TGCGCCAGCACACACTGGACTAGCGGGAGGCCAAACACCGGGGAGCTGTTTTTT.

The rearrangement links TRBV30 to TRBJ1-1, with a possible D match to TRBD1 (5 bases). This CDR3 has 14 amino acids. With 4 bases removed from V and 4 bases from J, the gap between germline ends came to 16 bases. The germline gives CDR1 GTSNPN, CDR2 SVGIG (reference sequence). CDR3 region: CAWKEGQAGTEAFF. The DNA for the CDR3 is TGTGCCTGGAAGGAGGGGCAGGCCGGCACTGAAGCTTTCTTT.

V gene TRBV3-1 (or the pseudogene TRBV3-2) combines with J gene TRBJ1-2; perhaps TRBD1 as D (6 bases). Germline V gene data show CDR1 as LGHDT and CDR2 as YNNKEL (reference sequence). V gave up 1 base and J gave up 5 bases, with 14 bases separating them. The CDR3 length is 15 residues. Written as DNA, the CDR3 is TGTGCCAGCAGCCAAGTCGGGACACCTCTTTATGGCTACACCTTC. Translation: CASSQVGTPLYGYTF.

This chain links TRBV9 with TRBJ1-2; D remains ambiguous. CDR3 length: 12 residues. CDR1 is SGDLS, CDR2 YYNGEE, per germline. Trimming shortened V by 6 bases and J by 5 bases, and 11 bases separated the two germline ends. CDR3 nucleotide sequence: TGTGCCAGCAATAAAGAGCCATATGGCTACACCTTC. As protein: CASNKEPYGYTF.

This clone turned up a few times. V is TRBV5-1 and J is TRBJ1-1, with TRBD1 identical over 9 bases. CDR3 length: 16 amino acids. The germline V gene has CDR1 SGHRS and CDR2 YFSETQ. V trimming: 2 bases; J trimming: 5 bases; junction bases outside the gene matches: 10. The CDR3 spells CASSFYEGTGTTEAFF. The CDR3 bases are TGCGCCAGCAGCTTTTACGAGGGGACAGGGACAACTGAAGCTTTCTTT.

The V and J genes are TRBV27 and TRBJ1-6; no reliable D call. From germline, CDR1 is MNHEY and CDR2 SMNVEV (reference sequence). Between the trimmed V and J ends, which lost 5 bases and 10 bases, there was a span of 21 bases. The CDR3 consists of 16 residues. CDR3 bases: TGTGCCAGCAGTCTGGCAGGCTACCTGGGAGTGTCACCCCTCCACTTT. Translation gives CASSLAGYLGVSPLHF.

This clone was counted only a few times. The rearrangement joins TRBV29-1 to TRBJ1-5; TRBD1 might be the D (5 bases). Germline CDR1 reads SQVTM; CDR2 reads ANQGSEA. The CDR3 has 14 amino acids. Between the trimmed V and J ends, which lost 2 bases and 5 bases, there was a span of 13 bases. The CDR3, as DNA: TGCAGCGTTGAAATTGGAGGGGTGGATCAGCCCCAGCATTTT. Its translation is CSVEIGGVDQPQHF.

Notes on this clone: Other DNA sequences in the same sample also yield this CDR3. V usage is TRBV19 and J usage is TRBJ1-1, with D perhaps matching TRBD1 (5 bases). Germline V gene lookup returns CDR1 LNHDA and CDR2 SQIVND (reference sequence). The CDR3 totals 13 residues. V lost 3 bases and J lost 7, with 12 bases in between. The CDR3 loop is CASSIGRGYEAFF. The DNA of the CDR3 is TGTGCCAGTAGTATTGGGAGGGGATATGAAGCTTTCTTT.

The genes are TRBV18 and TRBJ2-6; 7 bases line up with TRBD1. This CDR3 has 16 residues. V trimming: 6 bases; J trimming: 2 bases; junction bases outside the gene matches: 7. Germline V lookup: CDR1 KGHSH, CDR2 LQKENI. CDR3 loop: CASSPRQGPGANVLTF. The DNA of the CDR3 is TGTGCCAGCTCTCCTAGACAGGGCCCTGGGGCCAACGTCCTGACTTTC.

J is TRBJ2-7 and V is TRBV3-1 (or the pseudogene TRBV3-2), with no clear D. V dropped 1 base and J dropped 6 bases, with 13 bases sitting between them. Germline assignment: CDR1 LGHDT and CDR2 YNNKEL (reference sequence). There are 14 residues in the CDR3. The CDR3: CASSQGVSIFEQYF. For the CDR3, the DNA is TGTGCCAGCAGCCAAGGCGTTAGCATTTTCGAGCAGTACTTC.

The V call is TRBV5-1, the J call TRBJ2-3; D uncertain. CDR3 length: 17 residues. The germline V gene encodes CDR1 SGHRS and CDR2 YFSETQ. V dropped 1 base and J dropped 0 bases, with 15 bases sitting between them. The CDR3 loop reads CASSLYPPVFSTDTQYF. The CDR3 nucleotides are TGCGCCAGCAGCTTGTATCCGCCGGTATTTAGCACAGATACGCAGTATTTT.

The V and J genes are TRBV12-3 or TRBV12-4 and TRBJ2-1; 8 nucleotides agree with TRBD2. CDR3 length: 12 amino acids. V lost 3 bases and J lost 14; bases outside the gene matches: 6. In DNA, the CDR3 is TGTGCCAGCAGTTTTACCGGGACTAGAAAGTTCTTC. Its protein is CASSFTGTRKFF.

V is TRBV7-3 and J is TRBJ1-2; 8 bases are a match to TRBD1. The junction had 5 bases not matched to a gene; V was cut back by 2 bases and J by 3 bases. The CDR3 loop spans 15 amino acids. CDR1 and CDR2 (germline): SGHTA, FQGTGA. The CDR3 spells CASSLYPTGDYGYTF. The CDR3 DNA reads as TGTGCCAGCAGCTTATACCCGACAGGGGACTATGGCTACACCTTC.

The chain combines TRBV11-1 with TRBJ1-1; TRBD1 matches 8 bases. Losses at the gene ends were 5 bases for V and 3 bases for J; bases not matched to a gene: 11. Germline V gene data show CDR1 as SGHAT and CDR2 as FQDESV (reference sequence). The CDR3 runs to 16 residues. CDR3 nucleotide sequence: TGTGCCAGCAGCCGTTGGACAGGGCGATTCCACACTGAAGCTTTCTTT. Translating it yields CASSRWTGRFHTEAFF. The variable domain in full, completed from reference TRBV11-1 and TRBJ1-1, reads EAEVAQSPRYKITEKSQAVAFWCDPISGHATLYWYRQILGQGPELLVQFQDESVVDDSQLPKDRFSAERLKGVDSTLKIQPAELGDSAMYLCASSRWTGRFHTEAFFGQGTRLTVV.

The V call is TRBV2, the J call TRBJ2-7; possibly TRBD2 for D (5 bases). The CDR3 is made up of 12 amino acids. V gave up 4 bases and J gave up 3 bases, with 7 bases separating them. Germline V gene data show CDR1 as SNHLY and CDR2 as FYNNEI. CDR3 DNA sequence: TGTGCCAGCAGTGGGGAGCACTACGAGCAGTACTTC. It yields the protein CASSGEHYEQYF.

The CDR3 DNA reads as TGTGCCAGCAGCGCCCTTAGTCAGATTCGGGACAGTGATGGCTACACCTTC. It yields the protein CASSALSQIRDSDGYTF. The genes are TRBV9 and TRBJ1-2; 7 nucleotides match TRBD1. With 3 bases clipped from V and 6 bases from J, the junction kept 17 bases outside the gene matches. Germline V gene sequence: CDR1 SGDLS, CDR2 YYNGEE. The CDR3 loop spans 17 amino acids.

The rearrangement uses TRBV5-6 and TRBJ1-4; 9 bases are shared with TRBD1. The V and J ends lost 4 bases and 4 bases, in that order; junction bases with no gene match: 5. Germline V gives CDR1 SGHDT, CDR2 YYEEEE. This CDR3 has 15 residues. As DNA, the CDR3 is TGTGCCAGCAGCAGGGGACAGGGCTATAATGAAAAACTGTTTTTT. This codes for CASSRGQGYNEKLFF.

The V call is TRBV6-5, the J call TRBJ1-6, with D possibly being TRBD1 (5 bases). Per germline, CDR1 MNHEY and CDR2 SVGAGI. The CDR3 contains 14 residues. Deletions cut 6 bases from V and 13 bases from J, with 19 bases between. The CDR3 DNA follows: TGTGCCAGCAGGCCTAGGGGACGGGAGTTGCCCCTCCACTTT. It specifies CASRPRGRELPLHF.

The chain combines TRBV5-1 with TRBJ2-7; 9 bases agree with TRBD1. The CDR3 covers 15 residues. The J segment lost 6 bases and the V segment lost 2 bases, leaving 9 bases of the junction unmatched. Germline-derived CDR1 and CDR2 are SGHRS and YFSETQ. CDR3 loop: CASSLGDRVFPEQYF. The CDR3 region has the DNA TGCGCCAGCAGCTTAGGGGACAGGGTGTTTCCCGAGCAGTACTTC.

J is TRBJ2-2 and V is TRBV4-1; weak D call: TRBD1 (6 bases). V dropped 1 base and J dropped 5 bases, with 8 bases sitting between them. From germline, CDR1 is MGHRA and CDR2 YSYEKL. There are 14 residues in the CDR3. CDR3 region: CASSQGQETGELFF. The CDR3 DNA follows: TGCGCCAGCAGCCAAGGACAGGAAACCGGGGAGCTGTTTTTT.

The chain links TRBV3-1 (or the pseudogene TRBV3-2) to TRBJ2-7; maybe TRBD1 (5 bases). This CDR3 spans 15 amino acids. The V gene lost 1 base and the J gene lost 5 bases, with 15 bases spanning the gap. Germline-derived CDR1 and CDR2 are LGHDT and YNNKEL (reference sequence). CDR3 sequence: CASSQVLRDSNEQYF. In DNA, the CDR3 is TGTGCCAGCAGCCAAGTCCTCCGAGACAGCAACGAGCAGTACTTC.